The rows below give T cell receptor beta chains drawn from one sample of a study of T cell responses to AZD1222 COVID-19 vaccine. Data came from immunoSEQ multiplex PCR; TCRdb stores just in-frame clones and leaves some out. The table lists around 150,000 clones, approximately 91% of them singletons. The sequenced sample was peripheral blood, obtained 28 days after the second AZD1222 dose. All receptors come from an adult who received the AZD1222 COVID-19 vaccine. Both conserved end residues are trimmed from each CDR3.

CDR3aa	v_gene	j_gene
ASSLYPPGREVYGYT	TRBV7-9	TRBJ1-2
ASSGQSNGYT	TRBV2	TRBJ1-2
ASSRGSNTEAF	TRBV5-1	TRBJ1-1
AISGGAGSNTEAF	TRBV10-3	TRBJ1-1
ASSYRGVPNTEAF	TRBV6-5	TRBJ1-1
ASSQEPHSGNTIY	TRBV11-2	TRBJ1-3
AWSGQGTQPQH	TRBV30	TRBJ1-5
ASRLTSGGLTDTQY	TRBV2	TRBJ2-3
SVQGQGKPAT	TRBV29-1	TRBJ1-2
ASSAGKNTEAF	TRBV9	TRBJ1-1
ASSLRQGGNTGELF	TRBV5-1	TRBJ2-2
ARGQPKNIQY	TRBV18	TRBJ2-4
ASRETGHYEQY	TRBV2	TRBJ2-7
SVGANRNTEAF	TRBV29-1	TRBJ1-1
ASIREKAGANVLT	TRBV2	TRBJ2-6
ASTHGTSGQETQY	TRBV19	TRBJ2-5
ASSLGQGIYNEQF	TRBV11-3	TRBJ2-1
ASSVDGQKNTEAF	TRBV9	TRBJ1-1
ASSPTGRVNTGELF	TRBV18	TRBJ2-2
ASSLGGALSSNF	TRBV11-2	TRBJ1-1
ASSQDIAGENQPQH	TRBV4-1	TRBJ1-5
ASSKPGVGTEAF	TRBV6-2/TRBV6-3	TRBJ1-1
ASYTQGGNSPLH	TRBV2	TRBJ1-6
ASSYRQSGANVLT	TRBV6-5	TRBJ2-6
ASSFRVGTGELF	TRBV11-2	TRBJ2-2
ASSVSDRNTEAF	TRBV2	TRBJ1-1
ASSAQGTGNTIY	TRBV18	TRBJ1-3
SATDRETQPQH	TRBV20-1	TRBJ1-5
ASSRTGEWEAF	TRBV6-5	TRBJ1-1
ASSQLGNTEAF	TRBV12-3/TRBV12-4	TRBJ1-1
ASSQVRGGKAEAF	TRBV4-1	TRBJ1-1
ASREQGVGQPQH	TRBV19	TRBJ1-5
ASSLLGDLTNTEAF	TRBV27	TRBJ1-1
ATSRGDSYEQY	TRBV15	TRBJ2-7
ATGVTGPHSGNTIY	TRBV7-9	TRBJ1-3
ASSSQGFEAF	TRBV6-6	TRBJ1-1
ASSPLGGLNTEAF	TRBV7-8	TRBJ1-1
ASSLEGSMNYGYT	TRBV11-2	TRBJ1-2
ASSPPRAGWDTEAF	TRBV4-2	TRBJ1-1
ASSYNRRGNTEAF	TRBV6-5	TRBJ1-1
ASRPRGGGNEKLF	TRBV5-6	TRBJ1-4
ASITKRDRLPNSPLH	TRBV11-3	TRBJ1-6
ASSPTGGAYGYT	TRBV27	TRBJ1-2